The TCR beta chain described here comes from a study of T cell responses to AZD1222 COVID-19 vaccine. Germline CDR1 reads MNHNS; CDR2 reads SASEGT. The CDR3 is 16 residues long. V gave up 0 bases and J gave up 4 bases, with 13 bases separating them. Remarks on this clone: Antigen unknown.

General study findings and limits: A reported finding is that nearly half of spike-specific TCRs target unmutated variant regions. The sample set comprised mostly white British donors with more females, and clonal diversity was possibly underestimated. Recipients of two AZD1222 doses showed rising Spike-specific TCR breadth and depth. The repertoires were collected only after the peak T cell response.

The data were produced by immunoSEQ multiplex PCR, yet TCRdb's version contains in-frame clones alone and is incomplete. The sample contains around 140,000 clones, 75% to 90% of which appear only once. The clonotype comes from an adult in good health. Specimen: peripheral blood, collected on day 0 of AZD1222 vaccination. This rearrangement joins TRBV6-1 to TRBJ1-5; the D gene is possibly TRBD1 (6 bases). The CDR3 nucleotides read TGTGCCAGCAGTGAAGCGCACAGGGCGACGAATCAGCCCCAGCATTTT. Translating gives CASSEAHRATNQPQHF.